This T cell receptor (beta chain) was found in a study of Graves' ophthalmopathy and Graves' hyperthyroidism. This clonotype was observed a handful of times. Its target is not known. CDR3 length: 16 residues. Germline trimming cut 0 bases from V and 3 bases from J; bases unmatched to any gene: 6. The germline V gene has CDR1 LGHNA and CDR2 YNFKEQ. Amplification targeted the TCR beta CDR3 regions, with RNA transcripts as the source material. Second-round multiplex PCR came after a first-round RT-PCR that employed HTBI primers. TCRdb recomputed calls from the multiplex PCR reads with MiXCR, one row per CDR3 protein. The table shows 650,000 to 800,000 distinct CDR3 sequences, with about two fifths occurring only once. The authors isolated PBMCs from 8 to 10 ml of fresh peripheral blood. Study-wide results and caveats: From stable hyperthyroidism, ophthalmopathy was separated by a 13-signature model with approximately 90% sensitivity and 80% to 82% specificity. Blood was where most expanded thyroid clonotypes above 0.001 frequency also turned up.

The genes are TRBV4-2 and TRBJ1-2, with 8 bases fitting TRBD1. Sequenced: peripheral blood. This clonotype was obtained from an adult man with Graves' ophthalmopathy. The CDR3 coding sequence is TGTGCCAGCAGCCAAGATAGGGCAGGGGGCTACTATGGCTACACCTTC. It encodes CASSQDRAGGYYGYTF.